This is a list of T cell receptor beta chains from one sample in a study of tumor-infiltrating lymphocytes in localized non-small cell lung cancer. Only in-frame clones appear in the TCRdb table, and some are missing; sequencing was by immunoSEQ multiplex PCR. In the table there are about 15,000 clones, roughly 70% of which are singletons. The sequenced sample consisted of lung tumor tissue. Receptors were obtained from a human donor with non-small cell lung cancer. Both conserved end residues are part of each CDR3. A D gene is named only where the DNA matches it firmly. Size is stated for part of the rows, as once, few or many counts, or as a class when the clone is expanded.

V	D	J	size	CDR3	DNA
TRBV5-6	.	TRBJ1-2	.	CASSRTENTHYGYTF	TGTGCCAGCAGCCGAACAGAAAATACCCACTATGGCTACACCTTC
TRBV18	.	TRBJ1-4	.	CASSPLGTNEKLFF	TGTGCCAGCTCACCCCTTGGGACTAATGAAAAACTGTTTTTT
TRBV5-4	.	TRBJ1-3	.	CASSSQQGTGNTIYF	TGTGCCAGCAGCTCGCAACAGGGTACTGGAAACACCATATATTTT
TRBV5-4	.	TRBJ1-1	.	CASSLWGADTEAFF	TGTGCCAGCAGCTTGTGGGGCGCAGACACTGAAGCTTTCTTT
TRBV18	TRBD2	TRBJ2-5	few	CASSLAGGQETQYF	TGTGCCAGCTCACTAGCGGGGGGGCAAGAGACCCAGTACTTC
TRBV5-1	.	TRBJ1-6	few	CASSLPGPYNSPLHF	TGCGCCAGCAGCTTACCGGGACCTTATAATTCACCCCTCCACTTT
TRBV4-2	.	TRBJ1-3	.	CASSQEGASSGNTIYF	TGTGCCAGCAGCCAAGAAGGGGCGAGCTCTGGAAACACCATATATTTT
TRBV30	.	TRBJ2-5	.	CAWSNLGSSQGPQYF	TGTGCCTGGAGTAACCTCGGCAGCTCCCAGGGGCCCCAGTACTTC
TRBV9	.	TRBJ2-7	once	CASSVGGTGSYEQYF	TGTGCCAGCAGCGTAGGAGGGACGGGGTCCTACGAGCAGTACTTC
TRBV29-1	TRBD1	TRBJ1-2	.	CSVEGQGNGYTF	TGCAGCGTTGAGGGACAGGGCAATGGCTACACCTTC
TRBV7-2	TRBD1	TRBJ2-7	.	CASSFSFDRVYEQYF	TGTGCCAGCAGCTTTTCCTTTGACAGGGTCTACGAGCAGTACTTC
TRBV9	TRBD1	TRBJ1-1	.	CASRGDSPEAFF	TGTGCCAGCAGGGGGGACAGCCCTGAAGCTTTCTTT
TRBV11-2	TRBD1	TRBJ2-2	.	CASSPGDRRTGELFF	TGTGCCAGCAGTCCAGGGGACAGACGCACCGGGGAGCTGTTTTTT
TRBV5-1	TRBD2	TRBJ2-5	.	CASSPAERGPHETQYF	TGCGCCAGCAGCCCGGCGGAGCGGGGTCCCCATGAGACCCAGTACTTC
TRBV28	.	TRBJ2-7	.	CASSTLVPYEQYF	TGTGCCAGCAGTACACTAGTTCCCTACGAGCAGTACTTC
TRBV7-9	TRBD2	TRBJ2-7	.	CASSSGLAGASLSYEQYF	TGTGCCAGCAGCTCAGGACTAGCGGGGGCCAGCCTCTCCTACGAGCAGTACTTC
TRBV28	TRBD1	TRBJ1-1	.	CASRGQGPTEAFF	TGTGCCAGCAGAGGACAGGGTCCCACTGAAGCTTTCTTT
TRBV4-1	TRBD1	TRBJ1-5	.	CASSQDLGDRVGSNQPQHF	TGCGCCAGCAGCCAAGATCTTGGAGACAGGGTTGGGAGCAATCAGCCCCAGCATTTT
TRBV2	TRBD2	TRBJ2-7	.	CASRPLTGLARYEQYF	TGTGCCAGCAGGCCACTTACGGGACTAGCGAGGTACGAGCAGTACTTC
TRBV5-1	.	TRBJ2-7	.	CASSMGLYEQYF	TGCGCCAGCAGCATGGGACTCTACGAGCAGTACTTC
TRBV6-5	.	TRBJ1-4	.	CASSSRNEKLFF	TGTGCCAGCAGTTCCCGTAATGAAAAACTGTTTTTT
TRBV21-1	.	TRBJ1-3	.	CASTGGTGGHTIYF	TGTGCCAGCACCGGGGGGACAGGGGGCCACACCATATATTTT
TRBV18	TRBD1	TRBJ1-5	.	CASSPSDRVTGQPQHF	TGTGCCAGCTCACCCTCGGACAGGGTCACGGGTCAGCCCCAGCATTTT
TRBV7-2	TRBD2	TRBJ2-2	.	CASSLALAGGGELFF	TGTGCCAGCAGCTTAGCGCTGGCGGGAGGCGGGGAGCTGTTTTTT
TRBV19	.	TRBJ2-7	.	CASSIPRDGWHEQYF	TGTGCCAGTAGTATACCAAGGGACGGCTGGCACGAGCAGTACTTC
TRBV7-8	TRBD2	TRBJ2-1	.	CASSRGTSGSYNEQFF	TGTGCCAGCAGCCGAGGGACTAGCGGGAGTTACAATGAGCAGTTCTTC
TRBV7-2	.	TRBJ2-5	.	CASSLVGRVGETQYF	TGTGCCAGCAGCTTAGTCGGCAGGGTAGGGGAGACCCAGTACTTC
TRBV7-2	TRBD1	TRBJ2-3	.	CASSRTRGHTDTQYF	TGTGCCAGCAGCAGAACCAGGGGGCACACAGATACGCAGTATTTT
TRBV27	TRBD1	TRBJ1-2	.	CASRTTGTEYGYTF	TGTGCCAGCAGGACTACAGGGACAGAATATGGCTACACCTTC
TRBV11-2	.	TRBJ1-1	.	CASSPVRPDTEAFF	TGTGCCAGCAGTCCGGTGCGCCCGGACACTGAAGCTTTCTTT
TRBV6-5	TRBD1	TRBJ2-5	.	CASSYGTAKTQYF	TGTGCCAGCAGTTACGGGACAGCGAAGACCCAGTACTTC
TRBV5-7	.	TRBJ2-7	.	CASSQGTHEQYF	TGTGCCAGCAGCCAAGGGACACACGAGCAGTACTTC
TRBV9	TRBD2	TRBJ2-7	.	CASSTRTSGSIFYEQYF	TGTGCCAGCAGCACCCGGACTAGCGGGAGTATTTTCTACGAGCAGTACTTC
TRBV2	TRBD2	TRBJ2-7	.	CASSERGGLAGRYEQYF	TGTGCCAGCAGTGAAAGAGGGGGACTAGCGGGTCGCTACGAGCAGTACTTC
TRBV6-6	TRBD2	TRBJ2-7	.	CASSYGSGGVYEQYF	TGTGCCAGCAGTTACGGTAGCGGGGGGGTCTACGAGCAGTACTTC
TRBV4-3	TRBD2	TRBJ2-3	.	CASSQASGRGGYRDTQYF	TGCGCCAGCAGCCAAGCCTCTGGTCGGGGGGGCTATCGAGATACGCAGTATTTT
TRBV7-9	.	TRBJ2-5	few	CASSPGDETQYF	TGTGCCAGCAGCCCAGGGGATGAGACCCAGTACTTC
TRBV28	TRBD1	TRBJ1-2	.	CASSYLDRKNYGYTF	TGTGCCAGCAGTTACCTGGACAGGAAAAACTATGGCTACACCTTC
TRBV5-1	TRBD1	TRBJ2-7	.	CASSLGTGGEQYF	TGCGCCAGCAGCTTGGGGACAGGGGGCGAGCAGTACTTC
TRBV27	TRBD1	TRBJ1-5	.	CASSPRDSRGNQPQHF	TGTGCCAGCAGTCCCCGGGACAGTCGGGGCAATCAGCCCCAGCATTTT
TRBV30	.	TRBJ1-2	.	CAWSEKQGRTNYGYTF	TGTGCCTGGAGTGAGAAGCAGGGCCGGACAAACTATGGCTACACCTTC
TRBV5-5	TRBD2	TRBJ2-7	once	CASSPPPAGVHEQYF	TGTGCCAGCAGCCCCCCTCCCGCGGGGGTCCACGAGCAGTACTTC
TRBV6-5	.	TRBJ2-7	.	CASSNASEQYF	TGTGCCAGCAGTAACGCTTCCGAGCAGTACTTC
TRBV14	TRBD1	TRBJ1-2	.	CASSQVGDRGQYGYTF	TGCGCCAGCAGCCAAGTTGGGGACAGGGGGCAATATGGCTACACCTTC
TRBV7-9	.	TRBJ1-1	.	CASSLGGREAEAFF	TGTGCCAGCAGCTTAGGGGGCAGGGAGGCTGAAGCTTTCTTT
TRBV9	.	TRBJ2-2	.	CASSGTVNTGELFF	TGTGCCAGCAGCGGGACGGTGAACACCGGGGAGCTGTTTTTT
TRBV19	.	TRBJ2-7	.	CASSPGQKYEQYF	TGTGCCAGTAGCCCGGGACAAAAATACGAGCAGTACTTC
TRBV6-1	.	TRBJ1-1	once	CASSLWGGGGTEAFF	TGTGCCAGCAGTTTATGGGGTGGTGGCGGCACTGAAGCTTTCTTT